Below, 26 T cell receptor beta chains from the same sample are listed, as sequenced in a study of human T cells and chemical hapten exposure. TCRdb re-derived calls from the RACE reads in MiXCR, one entry per CDR3 protein. The sample carries 75,000 to 95,000 distinct CDR3 sequences, about 11% recorded once. Time point defined: patch test 1, 2 weeks after DPC sensitization. Treatment denoted: therapeutic diphenylcyclopropenone sensitization with weekly scalp DPC. Sample: whole blood, taken in connection with sensitization to the hapten diphenylcyclopropenone (DPC). Source of these receptors: an older woman with alopecia areata. Some clones in this sample may be carry-over from other donors' samples.

The sample holds many counts of this clonotype. The chain employs TRBV12-3 or TRBV12-4 and TRBJ1-1, with 10 positions matching TRBD1. This CDR3 is 15 amino acids long. Trimming removed 6 bases from V and 11 bases from J; junction bases left unmatched: 15. The CDR3 protein is CASRGTDRGLGGAFF. Written as DNA, the CDR3 is TGTGCCAGCAGGGGCACCGACAGGGGGCTCGGAGGTGCTTTCTTT.

There are a few counts of this clonotype. The V and J genes are TRBV18 and TRBJ2-3; D ambiguous. This CDR3 spans 15 amino acids. CDR1 KGHSH and CDR2 LQKENI come from the germline V gene. Deletions cut 2 bases from V and 2 bases from J, with 11 bases between. The CDR3 coding sequence is TGTGCCAGCTCACCAGGGATAAACACCACAGATACGCAGTATTTT. The encoded protein is CASSPGINTTDTQYF.

This clonotype was observed a handful of times. The chain recombines TRBV12-3 or TRBV12-4 with TRBJ1-2; 9 bases are shared with TRBD1. The V segment lost 4 bases and the J segment 0 bases; nucleotides outside the gene matches: 12. This CDR3 spans 18 amino acids. CDR3 sequence (DNA): TGTGCCAGCAGTTCGCACGCCCGGGACAGGGCCTCTAACTATGGCTACACCTTC. Translating gives CASSSHARDRASNYGYTF.

The V call is TRBV28, the J call TRBJ2-7, with 8 bases matching TRBD1. Per the germline V gene, CDR1 is MDHEN and CDR2 is SYDVKM. The V gene end was trimmed by 2 bases and the J gene end by 2 bases; junction bases not matched to a gene: 8. The CDR3 loop spans 16 amino acids. The CDR3 DNA is TGTGCCAGCAGTTTAGGAGGGACAGGCCGTACCTACGAGCAGTACTTC. Translating it yields CASSLGGTGRTYEQYF.

This clonotype was counted ten times or more. This chain links TRBV3-1 with TRBJ1-1; D remains ambiguous. Germline values: CDR1 LGHDT, CDR2 YNNKEL (reference sequence). The length of the CDR3 is 13 residues. The V end was cut by 1 base, the J end by 4 bases, with 7 bases between. CDR3 in amino acids: CASSQGVSTEAFF. In nucleotides, the CDR3 is TGTGCCAGCAGCCAAGGAGTATCCACTGAAGCTTTCTTT.

This clonotype was detected many times. The chain has TRBV5-1 and TRBJ2-3; tentatively, D is TRBD2 (5 bases). The V gene lost 4 bases and the J gene lost 2 bases, with 8 bases spanning the gap. Germline lookup yields CDR1 SGHRS and CDR2 YFSETQ. The CDR3 is 13 amino acids. In nucleotides, the CDR3 is TGCGCCAGCAGCGGGGAGCTCACAGATACGCAGTATTTT. It codes for CASSGELTDTQYF. Drawing the rest from reference TRBV5-1 and TRBJ2-3, the complete variable domain is KAGVTQTPRYLIKTRGQQVTLSCSPISGHRSVSWYQQTPGQGLQFLFEYFSETQRNKGNFPGRFSGRQFSNSRSEMNVSTLELGDSALYLCASSGELTDTQYFGPGTRLTVL.

This clonotype has a count of ten or more. The gene calls are TRBV2 and TRBJ1-4, with D possibly matching TRBD1 (6 bases). The CDR3 totals 18 residues. The V and J ends lost 4 bases and 4 bases respectively, with 22 bases between them. In germline, CDR1 is SNHLY, CDR2 FYNNEI. CDR3 nucleotides: TGTGCCAGCAGTGCAACAGGGTTTCGCGTCACTAATAATGAAAAACTGTTTTTT. It translates to CASSATGFRVTNNEKLFF.

This clonotype was found many times. The V and J genes are TRBV29-1 and TRBJ2-3; D possibly corresponds to TRBD1 (6 bases). Germline V gene lookup returns CDR1 SQVTM and CDR2 ANQGSEA. The CDR3 consists of 19 residues. V was pared by 8 bases and J by 3 bases, with 33 bases between. This chain's CDR3 is CSTTQPLPHAGVLTDTQYF. The CDR3 DNA follows: TGCAGCACCACTCAACCGCTTCCACACGCAGGGGTTTTGACAGATACGCAGTATTTT.

A remark on this clonotype: Since a much larger clone is just one base distant, this may be a read error. This rearrangement joins TRBV3-1 to TRBJ2-7; 7 bases match TRBD2. The CDR3 covers 9 residues. Germline CDR1 is LGHDT and CDR2 is YNNKEL (reference sequence). CDR3 coding DNA: TGTGCCAGCGGGGGGGAGCAGGACTTC. Encoded protein: CASGGEQDF.

For the CDR3, the DNA is TGCGCCAGCAGCGGACAGGGTAGGGCTGAAGCTTTCTTT. It codes for CASSGQGRAEAFF. The chain has TRBV5-1 and TRBJ1-1; 8 positions match TRBD1. Trimming removed 4 bases from V and 6 bases from J; junction bases left unmatched: 5. The CDR3 covers 13 residues. Looked up from germline, CDR1 is SGHRS and CDR2 is YFSETQ.

This clonotype was counted between two and nine times. The genes are TRBV2 and TRBJ2-1; TRBD1 matches 7 bases. CDR1 SNHLY and CDR2 FYNNEI come from the germline V gene. V lost 6 bases, J lost 0 bases, and 5 bases stayed unmatched. The CDR3 spans 15 residues. The CDR3 spells CASSPGTASYNEQFF. CDR3 sequence (DNA): TGTGCCAGCAGCCCCGGGACAGCCTCCTACAATGAGCAGTTCTTC.

This clonotype was seen only a few times. The chain recombines TRBV11-2 with TRBJ2-2; 12 positions agree with TRBD2. Germline V gene sequence: CDR1 SGHAT, CDR2 FQNNGV. CDR3 length equals 19 residues. Trimming took 4 bases from V and 0 from J; bases not matched to a gene: 9. The CDR3 DNA reads TGTGCCAGCAGCTCCGGATGGACTAGCGGGGATTCGAACACCGGGGAGCTGTTTTTT. Translating it yields CASSSGWTSGDSNTGELFF. Drawing the rest from reference TRBV11-2 and TRBJ2-2, the complete variable domain is EAGVAQSPRYKIIEKRQSVAFWCNPISGHATLYWYQQILGQGPKLLIQFQNNGVVDDSQLPKDRFSAERLKGVDSTLKIQPAKLEDSAVYLCASSSGWTSGDSNTGELFFGEGSRLTVL.

The chain combines TRBV7-3 with TRBJ2-1; D call uncertain. The CDR3 covers 13 residues. CDR1 SGHTA and CDR2 FQGTGA come from the germline V gene. Trimming left V 4 bases short and J 6 bases short, with 10 bases between. CDR3 region: CASSSSDPNEQFF. The CDR3 nucleotides read TGTGCCAGCAGCTCGAGCGACCCCAATGAGCAGTTCTTC.

This clonotype was counted a few times. CDR3 DNA sequence: TGTGCCAGCAGCGTGGGACAGGGGGCCGGGGGCTACACCTTC. It codes for CASSVGQGAGGYTF. The chain employs TRBV7-6 and TRBJ1-2, with 12 bases that match TRBD1. J lost 8 bases, V lost 5 bases, and 6 bases had no gene match. Germline assignment: CDR1 SGHVS and CDR2 FNYEAQ. The CDR3 spans 14 residues.

Ten or more counts support this clonotype. The J gene is TRBJ2-7, the V gene TRBV19; no clear D. The CDR3 runs 14 residues. The V gene lost 6 bases and the J gene lost 0 bases, with 12 bases spanning the gap. The V gene's germline CDR1 is LNHDA and CDR2 SQIVND (reference sequence). The CDR3 here is CASSYYPGSYEQYF. CDR3 nucleotide sequence: TGTGCCAGTAGCTATTATCCAGGCTCCTACGAGCAGTACTTC.

At least ten counts were recorded for this clonotype. The gene calls are TRBV11-2 and TRBJ2-7, with 8 bases matching TRBD2. The trim removed 2 bases at V and 2 bases at J, leaving 14 bases unmatched. CDR1 and CDR2 (germline): SGHAT, FQNNGV. The CDR3 spans 18 residues. CDR3 nucleotides: TGTGCCAGCAGCTTACGATCGAGCGGGGGTAACGTAGCCTACGAGCAGTACTTC. Its protein product is CASSLRSSGGNVAYEQYF.

This clonotype has at least ten counts. The CDR3 sequence: CASSRAYEQYF. The CDR3 region has the DNA TGTGCCAGCAGCCGGGCTTACGAGCAGTACTTC. This rearrangement joins TRBV11-2 to TRBJ2-7, with D unclear. CDR1 is SGHAT and CDR2 is FQNNGV in the germline V gene. The CDR3 covers 11 residues. Trimming shortened V by 5 bases and J by 4 bases, and 6 bases separated the two germline ends.

The chain carries TRBV7-2 and TRBJ2-5, with 14 bases matching TRBD2. CDR1 is SGHTA and CDR2 is FQGNSA in the germline V gene. The CDR3 is 18 amino acids. The V gene end was trimmed by 5 bases and the J gene end by 2 bases; junction bases not matched to a gene: 10. The CDR3 region has the DNA TGTGCCAGCAGCACCCGGACTAGCGGGGGGCCTACTCAAGAGACCCAGTACTTC. Translated: CASSTRTSGGPTQETQYF.

This clonotype was seen just once. This clone may be a read error of a much larger clone one base away. The rearrangement links TRBV5-4 to TRBJ2-2; 7 positions agree with TRBD2. Germline V gene sequence: CDR1 SGHNT, CDR2 YYREEE (reference sequence). J gave up 1 base and V 5 bases, and 8 bases lay outside the gene matches. The length of the CDR3 is 16 residues. The CDR3 DNA reads TGTGCCAGCAGTCCACTAGCGTGGCGGAACACCGGGGAGCTGTTTTTT. As protein: CASSPLAWRNTGELFF.

V gene TRBV11-1 combines with J gene TRBJ2-7; a weak D match, TRBD2 (6 bases). Germline V gene data show CDR1 as SGHAT and CDR2 as FQDESV (reference sequence). The CDR3 contains 15 residues. Trimming removed 3 bases from V and 6 bases from J, with 18 bases in between. The CDR3 loop is CASSFHGSVGGEQYF. CDR3 DNA: TGTGCCAGCAGCTTCCATGGCTCTGTCGGGGGCGAGCAGTACTTC.

Many counts were recorded for this clonotype. The rearrangement joins TRBV10-3 to TRBJ1-2; 7 nucleotides match TRBD1. V shed 3 bases and J 1 base; nucleotides not matched to a gene: 8. The length of the CDR3 is 16 residues. Germline CDR1 ENHRY, CDR2 SYGVKD. The CDR3 reads CAISDKGQVHNYGYTF. DNA for the CDR3: TGTGCCATCAGTGACAAAGGACAGGTCCATAACTATGGCTACACCTTC.

This clonotype was counted many times. The chain recombines TRBV6-5 with TRBJ2-4; D not certain. V was pared by 0 bases and J by 8 bases, with 11 bases between. This CDR3 region has 14 residues. Germline CDR1 reads MNHEY; CDR2 reads SVGAGI. CDR3 nucleotide sequence: TGTGCCAGCAGTTACTCAAGCCAGACGGACATTCAGTACTTC. Amino acid sequence: CASSYSSQTDIQYF.

This clonotype has ten or more counts. The gene calls are TRBV20-1 and TRBJ2-2; the D gene is possibly TRBD1 (6 bases). Germline V gives CDR1 DFQATT, CDR2 SNEGSKA (reference sequence). The CDR3 is 17 amino acids. V dropped 1 base and J dropped 1 base, with 16 bases sitting between them. Written as DNA, the CDR3 is TGCAGTGCTAGAGCAATGACAGGATTGATGAACACCGGGGAGCTGTTTTTT. It yields the protein CSARAMTGLMNTGELFF.

The sample holds a few counts of this clonotype. As DNA, the CDR3 is TGTGCCAGCAGCTCGGCCCCCCGGACCAACATAGAGACCCAGTACTTC. Translating gives CASSSAPRTNIETQYF. This chain uses TRBV5-5 with TRBJ2-5; D gene unclear. Trimming pared 3 bases from V and 4 bases from J, leaving 19 bases between. The CDR3 is 16 amino acids. The germline CDR1 and CDR2 sequences are SGHKS and YYEKEE (reference sequence).

This clonotype came up many times. The V call is TRBV29-1, the J call TRBJ2-2, with D possibly being TRBD2 (6 bases). The CDR3 loop spans 15 amino acids. Germline CDR1 is SQVTM and CDR2 is ANQGSEA. V dropped 4 bases and J dropped 2 bases, with 14 bases sitting between them. The CDR3 region is CSVVLRGSNTGELFF. The CDR3, as DNA: TGCAGCGTTGTACTTCGGGGGTCTAACACCGGGGAGCTGTTTTTT.

The chain couples TRBV4-2 to TRBJ1-5; 10 nucleotides agree with TRBD1. The CDR3 contains 17 residues. Per germline, CDR1 LGHNA and CDR2 YNFKEQ. V was clipped by 0 bases and J by 2 bases; unmatched bases: 4. DNA for the CDR3: TGTGCCAGCAGCCAAGATGACAGGGGGCTGCGCAATCAGCCCCAGCATTTT. It codes for CASSQDDRGLRNQPQHF.